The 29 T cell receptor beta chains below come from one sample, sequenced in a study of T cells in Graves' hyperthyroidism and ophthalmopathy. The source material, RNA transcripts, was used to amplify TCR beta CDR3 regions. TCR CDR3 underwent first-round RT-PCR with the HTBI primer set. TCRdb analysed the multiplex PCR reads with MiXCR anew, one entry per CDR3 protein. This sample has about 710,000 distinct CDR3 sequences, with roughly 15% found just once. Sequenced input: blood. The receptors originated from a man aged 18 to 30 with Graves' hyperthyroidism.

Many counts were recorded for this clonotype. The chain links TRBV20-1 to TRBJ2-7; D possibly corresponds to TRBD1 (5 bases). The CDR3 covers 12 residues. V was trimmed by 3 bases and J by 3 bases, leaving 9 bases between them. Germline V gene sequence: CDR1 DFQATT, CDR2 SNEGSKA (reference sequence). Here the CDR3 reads CSASAGIYEQYF. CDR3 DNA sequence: TGCAGTGCTAGCGCAGGGATCTACGAGCAGTACTTC.

The CDR3 DNA is TGTGCCAGCAGCGCACGAAGGCCAACTAATGAAAAACTGTTTTTT. Translation gives CASSARRPTNEKLFF. The rearrangement uses TRBV7-2 and TRBJ1-4; D is unclear. V was shortened by 5 bases and J by 0 bases, with 10 bases between the two germline ends. The CDR3 loop spans 15 amino acids. CDR1 and CDR2 (germline): SGHTA, FQGNSA.

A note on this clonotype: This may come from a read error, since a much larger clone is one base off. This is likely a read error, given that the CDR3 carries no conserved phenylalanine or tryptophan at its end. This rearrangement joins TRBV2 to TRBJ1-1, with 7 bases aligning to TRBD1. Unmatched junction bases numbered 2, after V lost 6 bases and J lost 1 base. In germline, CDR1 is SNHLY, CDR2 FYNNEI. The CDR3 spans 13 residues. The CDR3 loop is CASRGDRNTEAFS. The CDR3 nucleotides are TGTGCCAGCAGGGGGGACAGGAACACTGAAGCTTTCTCT.

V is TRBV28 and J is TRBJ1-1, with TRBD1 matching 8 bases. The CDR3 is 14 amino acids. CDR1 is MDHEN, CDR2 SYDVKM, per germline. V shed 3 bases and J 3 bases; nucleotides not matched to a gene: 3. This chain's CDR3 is CASSFTGGYTEAFF. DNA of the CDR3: TGTGCCAGCAGTTTTACAGGGGGTTACACTGAAGCTTTCTTT.

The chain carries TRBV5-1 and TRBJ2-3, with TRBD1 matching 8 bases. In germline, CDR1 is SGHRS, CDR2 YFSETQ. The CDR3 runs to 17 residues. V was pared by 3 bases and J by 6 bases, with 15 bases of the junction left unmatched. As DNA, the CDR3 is TGCGCCAGCAGCTCCCCCCCGACAGGGGCAGGAACGGATACGCAGTATTTT. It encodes CASSSPPTGAGTDTQYF. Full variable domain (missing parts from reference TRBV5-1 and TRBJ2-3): KAGVTQTPRYLIKTRGQQVTLSCSPISGHRSVSWYQQTPGQGLQFLFEYFSETQRNKGNFPGRFSGRQFSNSRSEMNVSTLELGDSALYLCASSSPPTGAGTDTQYFGPGTRLTVL.

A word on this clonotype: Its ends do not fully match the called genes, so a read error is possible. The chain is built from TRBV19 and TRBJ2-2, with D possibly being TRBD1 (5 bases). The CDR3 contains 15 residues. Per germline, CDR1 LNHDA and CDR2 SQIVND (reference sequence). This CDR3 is CASCMRQGVTGELFF. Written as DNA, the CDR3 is TGTGCCAGTTGTATGAGGCAGGGTGTAACCGGGGAGCTGTTTTTT.

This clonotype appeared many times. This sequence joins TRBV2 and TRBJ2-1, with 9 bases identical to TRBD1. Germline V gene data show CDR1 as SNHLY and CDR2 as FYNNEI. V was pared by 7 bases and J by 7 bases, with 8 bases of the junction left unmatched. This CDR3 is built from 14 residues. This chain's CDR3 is CASMSRDRVNEQFF. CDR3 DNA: TGTGCCAGCATGTCCCGGGACAGGGTTAATGAGCAGTTCTTC.

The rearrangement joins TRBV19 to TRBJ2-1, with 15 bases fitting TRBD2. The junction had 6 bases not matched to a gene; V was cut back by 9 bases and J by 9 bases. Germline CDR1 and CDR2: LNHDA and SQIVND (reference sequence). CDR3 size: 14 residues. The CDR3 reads CASRTSGRVLEQFF. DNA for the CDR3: TGTGCCAGCAGGACTAGCGGGAGGGTTCTTGAGCAGTTCTTC.

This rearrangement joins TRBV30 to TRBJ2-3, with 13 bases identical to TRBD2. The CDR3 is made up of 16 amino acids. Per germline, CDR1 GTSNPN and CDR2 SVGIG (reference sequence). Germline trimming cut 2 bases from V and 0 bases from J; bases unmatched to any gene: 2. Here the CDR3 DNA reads TGTGCCTGGAGTCTGGGACTAGCGGGGAGCACAGATACGCAGTATTTT. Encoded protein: CAWSLGLAGSTDTQYF. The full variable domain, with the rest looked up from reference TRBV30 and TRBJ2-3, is SQTIHQWPATLVQPVGSPLSLECTVEGTSNPNLYWYRQAAGRGLQLLFYSVGIGQISSEVPQNLSASRPQDRQFILSSKKLLLSDSGFYLCAWSLGLAGSTDTQYFGPGTRLTVL.

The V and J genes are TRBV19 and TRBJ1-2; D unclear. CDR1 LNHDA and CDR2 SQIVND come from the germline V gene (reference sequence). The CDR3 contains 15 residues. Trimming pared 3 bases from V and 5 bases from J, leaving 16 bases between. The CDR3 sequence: CASSILALEQYGYTF. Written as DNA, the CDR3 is TGTGCCAGTAGTATCCTCGCGCTCGAGCAGTATGGCTACACCTTC.

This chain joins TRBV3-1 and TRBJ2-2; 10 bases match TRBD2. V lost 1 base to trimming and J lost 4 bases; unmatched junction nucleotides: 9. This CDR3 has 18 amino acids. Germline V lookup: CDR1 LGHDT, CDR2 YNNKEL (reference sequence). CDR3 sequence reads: CASSQVFEAGGGTGELFF. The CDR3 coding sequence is TGTGCCAGCAGCCAAGTTTTTGAAGCGGGAGGGGGCACCGGGGAGCTGTTTTTT.

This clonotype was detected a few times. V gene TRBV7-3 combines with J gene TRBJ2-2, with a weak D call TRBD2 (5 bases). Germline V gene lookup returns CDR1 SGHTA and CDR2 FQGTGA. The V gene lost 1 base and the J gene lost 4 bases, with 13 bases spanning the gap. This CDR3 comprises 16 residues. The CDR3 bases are TGTGCCAGCAGCTTAAGATGGGCAGGAGGCACCGGGGAGCTGTTTTTT. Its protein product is CASSLRWAGGTGELFF.

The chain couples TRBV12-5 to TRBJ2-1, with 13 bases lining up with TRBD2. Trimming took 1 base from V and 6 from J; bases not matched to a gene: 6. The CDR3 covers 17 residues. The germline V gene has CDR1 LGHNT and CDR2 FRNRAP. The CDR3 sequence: CASGLEPGTSGVNEQFF. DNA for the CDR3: TGTGCTAGTGGTTTGGAACCCGGGACTAGCGGGGTCAATGAGCAGTTCTTC.

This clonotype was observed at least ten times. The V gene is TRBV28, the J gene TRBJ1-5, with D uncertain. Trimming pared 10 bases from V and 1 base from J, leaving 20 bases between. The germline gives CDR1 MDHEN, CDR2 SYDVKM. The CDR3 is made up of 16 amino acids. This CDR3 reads CAISLIFTGSNQPQHF. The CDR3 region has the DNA TGTGCCATTAGTCTCATTTTTACTGGAAGCAATCAGCCCCAGCATTTT.

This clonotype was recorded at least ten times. CDR3 in amino acids: CASRRGLAGTSYNEQFF. DNA for the CDR3: TGTGCCAGCAGACGGGGACTAGCGGGAACGTCCTACAATGAGCAGTTCTTC. V is TRBV3-1 and J is TRBJ2-1; 13 nucleotides align to TRBD2. From germline, CDR1 is LGHDT and CDR2 YNNKEL (reference sequence). J lost 1 base, V lost 6 bases, and 6 bases had no gene match. This CDR3 comprises 17 residues.

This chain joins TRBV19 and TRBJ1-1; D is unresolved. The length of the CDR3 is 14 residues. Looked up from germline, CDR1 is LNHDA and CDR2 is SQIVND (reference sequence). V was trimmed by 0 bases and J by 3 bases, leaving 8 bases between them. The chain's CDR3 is CASSIEGFDTEAFF. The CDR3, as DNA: TGTGCCAGTAGTATAGAGGGGTTTGACACTGAAGCTTTCTTT.

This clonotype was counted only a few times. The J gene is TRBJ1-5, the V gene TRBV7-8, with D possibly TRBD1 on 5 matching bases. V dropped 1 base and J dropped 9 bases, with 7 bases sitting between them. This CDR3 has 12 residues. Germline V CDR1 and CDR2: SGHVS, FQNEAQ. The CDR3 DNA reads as TGTGCCAGCAGCTTAGATAGGGGGCCCCAGCATTTT. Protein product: CASSLDRGPQHF.

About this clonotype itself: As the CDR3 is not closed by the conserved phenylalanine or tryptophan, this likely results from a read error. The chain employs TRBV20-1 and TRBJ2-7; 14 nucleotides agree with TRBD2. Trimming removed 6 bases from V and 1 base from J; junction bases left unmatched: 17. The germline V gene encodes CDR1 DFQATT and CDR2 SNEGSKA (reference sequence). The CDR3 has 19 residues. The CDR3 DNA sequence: TGCAGTGCCCCGACGACTAGCGGGAGGGCCGGTACTGGGTCCTACGAGCAGTACTCC. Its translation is CSAPTTSGRAGTGSYEQYS.

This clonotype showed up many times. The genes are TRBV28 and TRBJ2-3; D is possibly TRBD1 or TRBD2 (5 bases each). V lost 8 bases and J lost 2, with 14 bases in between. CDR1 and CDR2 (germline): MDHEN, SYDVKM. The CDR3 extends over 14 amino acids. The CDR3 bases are TGTGCCAGCCACCCTTCGGGGCCCACAGATACGCAGTATTTT. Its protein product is CASHPSGPTDTQYF.

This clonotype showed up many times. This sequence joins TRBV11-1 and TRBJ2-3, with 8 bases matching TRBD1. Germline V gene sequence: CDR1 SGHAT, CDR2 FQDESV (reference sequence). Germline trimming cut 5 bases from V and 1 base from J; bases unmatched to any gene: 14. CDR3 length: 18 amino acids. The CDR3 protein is CASSPWGKTGVGTDTQYF. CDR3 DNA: TGTGCCAGCAGCCCGTGGGGGAAGACAGGGGTCGGCACAGATACGCAGTATTTT.

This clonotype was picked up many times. The CDR3 loop is CASSSPGTGYTDTQYF. The CDR3 DNA follows: TGTGCCAGCAGTTCCCCCGGGACAGGCTACACAGATACGCAGTATTTT. The genes are TRBV28 and TRBJ2-3, with 8 nucleotides matching TRBD1. V gave up 4 bases and J gave up 2 bases; unmatched junction bases: 8. From germline, CDR1 is MDHEN and CDR2 SYDVKM. There are 16 residues in the CDR3.

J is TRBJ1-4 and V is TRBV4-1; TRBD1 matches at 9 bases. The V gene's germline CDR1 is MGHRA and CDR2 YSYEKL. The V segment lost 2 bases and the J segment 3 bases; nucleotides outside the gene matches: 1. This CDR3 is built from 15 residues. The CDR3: CASSQRDRANEKLFF. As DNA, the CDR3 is TGCGCCAGCAGCCAACGGGACAGGGCTAATGAAAAACTGTTTTTT.

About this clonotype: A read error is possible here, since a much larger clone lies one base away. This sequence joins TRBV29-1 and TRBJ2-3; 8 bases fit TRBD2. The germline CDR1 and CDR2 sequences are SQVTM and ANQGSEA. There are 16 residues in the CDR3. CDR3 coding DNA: TGCGGCGTTGAAGAACCACTAGCGGCTAGCACAGATACGCAGTATTTT. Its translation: CGVEEPLAASTDTQYF.

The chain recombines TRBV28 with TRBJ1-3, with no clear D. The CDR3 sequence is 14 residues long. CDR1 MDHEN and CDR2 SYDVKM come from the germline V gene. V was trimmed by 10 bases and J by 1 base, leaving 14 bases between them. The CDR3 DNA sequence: TGTGCCACAGCGGAGGCCCGGTCTGGAAACACCATATATTTT. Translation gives CATAEARSGNTIYF.

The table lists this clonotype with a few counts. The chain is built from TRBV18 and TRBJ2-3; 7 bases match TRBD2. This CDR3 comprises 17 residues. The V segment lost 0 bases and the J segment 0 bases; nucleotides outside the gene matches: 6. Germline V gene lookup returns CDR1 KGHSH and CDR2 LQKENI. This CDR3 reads CASSPPTGGASTDTQYF. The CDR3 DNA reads TGTGCCAGCTCACCACCAACGGGGGGTGCTAGCACAGATACGCAGTATTTT.

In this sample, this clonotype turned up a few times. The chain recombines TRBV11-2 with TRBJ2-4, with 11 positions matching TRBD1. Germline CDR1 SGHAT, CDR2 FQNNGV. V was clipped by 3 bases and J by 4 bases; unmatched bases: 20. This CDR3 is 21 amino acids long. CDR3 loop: CASSFPRGGTGGLKAKNIQYF. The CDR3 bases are TGTGCCAGCAGCTTCCCCAGGGGGGGGACAGGGGGATTAAAGGCAAAAAACATTCAGTACTTC.

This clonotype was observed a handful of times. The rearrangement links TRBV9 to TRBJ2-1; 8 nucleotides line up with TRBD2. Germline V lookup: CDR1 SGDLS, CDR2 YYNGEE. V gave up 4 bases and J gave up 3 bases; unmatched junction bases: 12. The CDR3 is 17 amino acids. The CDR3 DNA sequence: TGTGCCAGCAGCCCCCATCAGAGACTAGCGCTCTACAATGAGCAGTTCTTC. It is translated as CASSPHQRLALYNEQFF.

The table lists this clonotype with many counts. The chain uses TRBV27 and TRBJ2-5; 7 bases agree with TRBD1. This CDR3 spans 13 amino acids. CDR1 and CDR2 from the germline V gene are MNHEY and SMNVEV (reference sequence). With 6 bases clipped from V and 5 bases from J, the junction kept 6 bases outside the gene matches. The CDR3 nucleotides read TGTGCCAGCAGCCCTGACAGGGTGGAGACCCAGTACTTC. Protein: CASSPDRVETQYF.

The CDR3 region is CSVEQPLQETQYF. The CDR3 nucleotides read TGCAGCGTTGAACAGCCGCTTCAAGAGACCCAGTACTTC. This chain links TRBV29-1 with TRBJ2-5; D remains ambiguous. V dropped 2 bases and J dropped 2 bases, with 9 bases sitting between them. The CDR3 runs to 13 residues. From germline, CDR1 is SQVTM and CDR2 ANQGSEA.